This T cell receptor beta chain is drawn from a study of blood T cell repertoires in COVID-19. Study summary: Nucleic acid was either cDNA or gDNA, and it came from T cells, B-cell-depleted T cells, or PBMCs.

This clone was counted a few times. Ages ranged from about 18 to 90 years, with residence in around 24 US areas. As processed by the authors: Scientists estimated how many nucleated cells there were by amplifying reference gene primers. This table comes from immunoSEQ multiplex PCR, and its TCRdb copy is limited to in-frame clones, with some not included. That table supplies the V and J calls and clone size; D and trimming were determined from the DNA. The sample has about 200,000 clones; about 82% are singletons. CDR1 is GTSNPN, CDR2 SVGIG, per germline (reference sequence). This CDR3 has 11 amino acids. Trimming left V 5 bases short and J 2 bases short, with 7 bases between.

Sequencing was carried out using PBMCs or T cells enriched from blood (not recorded which). The sequence came from a man in his forties with acute COVID-19. V is TRBV30 and J is TRBJ2-7; D is possibly TRBD1 (6 bases). The CDR3 reads CAWDRTYEQYF. The CDR3 coding sequence is TGTGCCTGGGACAGGACCTACGAGCAGTACTTC.